This is a list of T cell receptor beta chains from one sample in a study of T cell responses to AZD1222 COVID-19 vaccine. TCRdb keeps only in-frame clones here, not all; method: immunoSEQ multiplex PCR. The repertoire holds 130,000 or so clones, approximately 90% seen once, with approximately 12% in the top ten. The sequenced sample was peripheral blood, obtained on day 0 of MenACWY control vaccination. These receptors were taken from an adult in good health. Both conserved end residues are part of each CDR3. D genes are given only for firm matches. Expanded clones get a size class; other rows say once, few or many, or leave the size out.

size: once
V: TRBV27
D: -
J: TRBJ2-3
CDR3: CASSIRGIVGLTDTQYF
DNA: TGTGCCAGCAGTATCCGCGGGATCGTTGGCCTAACAGATACGCAGTATTTT

size: -
V: TRBV27
D: -
J: TRBJ2-6
CDR3: CASSKGDGSGANVLTF
DNA: TGTGCCAGCAGTAAAGGGGACGGTTCTGGGGCCAACGTCCTGACTTTC

size: -
V: TRBV5-5
D: -
J: TRBJ1-1
CDR3: CASSLEGGSANTEAFF
DNA: TGTGCCAGCAGCTTGGAAGGTGGATCCGCCAACACTGAAGCTTTCTTT

size: -
V: TRBV10-3
D: TRBD2
J: TRBJ2-1
CDR3: CAIRTSGISEQFF
DNA: TGTGCCATCAGAACTAGCGGGATCAGCGAGCAGTTCTTC

size: -
V: TRBV12-3/TRBV12-4
D: -
J: TRBJ1-4
CDR3: CASRLVGYEKLFF
DNA: TGTGCCAGCCGTCTGGTGGGGTATGAAAAACTGTTTTTT

size: -
V: TRBV6-2/TRBV6-3
D: -
J: TRBJ1-5
CDR3: CASSYGGPQPQHF
DNA: TGTGCCAGCAGTTACGGTGGGCCCCAGCCCCAGCATTTT

size: -
V: TRBV4-1
D: -
J: TRBJ2-7
CDR3: CASSQFLGLASSYEQYF
DNA: TGCGCCAGCAGCCAATTCCTCGGGCTAGCGAGCTCCTACGAGCAGTACTTC

size: -
V: TRBV12-3/TRBV12-4
D: -
J: TRBJ2-1
CDR3: CASTRSYEQFF
DNA: TGTGCCAGCACTCGCAGCTATGAGCAGTTCTTC

size: -
V: TRBV3-1/TRBV3-2
D: -
J: TRBJ1-1
CDR3: CASSPWGLTEAFF
DNA: TGTGCCAGCAGCCCTTGGGGGCTCACTGAAGCTTTCTTT

size: -
V: TRBV2
D: -
J: TRBJ1-2
CDR3: CASTAGMYGYTF
DNA: TGTGCCAGCACAGCAGGGATGTATGGCTACACCTTC

size: -
V: TRBV5-1
D: -
J: TRBJ1-3
CDR3: CASSGGQNGNTIYF
DNA: TGCGCCAGCAGCGGGGGGCAGAATGGAAACACCATATATTTT

size: -
V: TRBV3-1/TRBV3-2
D: TRBD2
J: TRBJ2-3
CDR3: CASSQDGSGRATDTQYF
DNA: TGTGCCAGCAGCCAAGATGGAAGCGGGAGGGCGACAGATACGCAGTATTTT

size: once
V: TRBV6-5
D: -
J: TRBJ2-7
CDR3: CASSSRSGSYEQYF
DNA: TGTGCCAGCTCCTCCCGAAGCGGCTCCTACGAGCAGTACTTC

size: -
V: TRBV5-5
D: TRBD1
J: TRBJ2-7
CDR3: CASSSGQGTYEQYF
DNA: TGTGCCAGCAGCTCCGGACAGGGCACCTACGAGCAGTACTTC

size: few
V: TRBV11-3
D: -
J: TRBJ2-1
CDR3: CASNNAAGYNEQFF
DNA: TGTGCCAGCAACAATGCGGCCGGGTACAATGAGCAGTTCTTC

size: once
V: TRBV3-1/TRBV3-2
D: -
J: TRBJ1-1
CDR3: CASTRELNTEAFF
DNA: TGTGCCAGCACTCGGGAATTGAACACTGAAGCTTTCTTT